Listed below are T cell receptor beta chains from one sample, sequenced in a study of cytomegalovirus exposure and HLA in healthy donors. Generated by immunoSEQ multiplex PCR, the TCRdb table keeps only in-frame clones and is missing some. Among tens of thousands of clones, 75% were seen once, and the ten largest hold roughly 2%. The sequencing input was PBMCs. All receptors come from a man aged 40-55 years in good health and CMV-seronegative. The CDR3 runs from the conserved cysteine through the conserved F or W. The order of the fields is V gene, J gene, D gene, clone size, CDR3 protein, CDR3 DNA. D genes are given only for firm matches. Expanded clones are given a class, and other clones once, few, many or no size at all.

>TRBV2|TRBJ1-3|TRBD1|-
CASSKGLQGAGNTIYF
TGTGCCAGCAGTAAGGGACTACAGGGGGCCGGAAACACCATATATTTT
>TRBV9|TRBJ1-3|-|few
CASGDTGNTIYF
TGTGCCAGCGGGGACACTGGAAACACCATATATTTT
>TRBV28|TRBJ2-7|-|-
CASSFTTGGVSYEQYF
TGTGCCAGCAGTTTTACCACAGGGGGGGTTTCCTACGAGCAGTACTTC
>TRBV11-2|TRBJ2-1|TRBD2|-
CASSLGLAGINEQFF
TGTGCCAGCAGCTTAGGGCTAGCGGGAATCAATGAGCAGTTCTTC
>TRBV10-3|TRBJ1-1|TRBD1|-
CAIGQGAANTEAFF
TGTGCCATCGGACAGGGGGCGGCGAACACTGAAGCTTTCTTT
>TRBV10-3|TRBJ2-2|-|-
CAATGETGELFF
TGTGCCGCAACGGGGGAAACCGGGGAGCTGTTTTTT
>TRBV7-6|TRBJ2-2|TRBD1|-
CASSLLGQGLNTGELFF
TGTGCCAGCAGCTTACTAGGACAGGGACTGAACACCGGGGAGCTGTTTTTT
>TRBV5-4|TRBJ1-1|-|-
CASSLGREGDTEAFF
TGTGCCAGCAGCTTGGGCAGGGAAGGTGACACTGAAGCTTTCTTT
>TRBV2|TRBJ2-1|-|-
CASRQGSLGNEQFF
TGTGCCAGCAGGCAGGGATCTCTAGGGAATGAGCAGTTCTTC
>TRBV5-1|TRBJ1-4|TRBD1|-
CASSPGRQGEKLFF
TGCGCCAGCAGCCCGGGAAGACAGGGCGAAAAACTGTTTTTT
>TRBV5-1|TRBJ1-1|-|-
CASSWDTQTDTEAFF
TGCGCCAGCAGCTGGGACACGCAGACGGACACTGAAGCTTTCTTT
>TRBV30|TRBJ2-3|-|-
CAWSVQTVATQYF
TGTGCCTGGAGTGTACAGACCGTGGCCACGCAGTATTTT
>TRBV7-2|TRBJ1-5|TRBD1|-
CASSLPGQGIWQPQHF
TGTGCCAGCAGCTTACCGGGACAGGGGATTTGGCAGCCCCAGCATTTT
>TRBV15|TRBJ1-5|-|-
CATSRAGGNQPQHF
TGTGCCACCAGCAGAGCGGGGGGGAATCAGCCCCAGCATTTT
>TRBV6-5|TRBJ2-7|TRBD1|-
CASRSGTGGPYEQYF
TGTGCCAGCAGATCCGGGACAGGGGGCCCCTACGAGCAGTACTTC
>TRBV7-9|TRBJ1-1|TRBD1|-
CASSPGGTEAFF
TGTGCCAGCAGCCCAGGGGGCACTGAAGCTTTCTTT
>TRBV19|TRBJ1-1|-|-
CASSIDLPGLDTEAFF
TGTGCCAGTAGTATAGATCTCCCGGGTCTGGATACTGAAGCTTTCTTT
>TRBV19|TRBJ1-2|TRBD1|-
CASSNPLQGNYGYTF
TGTGCCAGTAGTAACCCACTACAGGGGAACTATGGCTACACCTTC
>TRBV28|TRBJ2-3|TRBD1|-
CATTGGGTDTQYF
TGTGCCACCACAGGGGGCGGGACAGATACGCAGTATTTT
>TRBV5-1|TRBJ1-1|-|-
CASSLEPGWTEAFF
TGCGCCAGCAGCTTGGAACCGGGATGGACTGAAGCTTTCTTT
>TRBV2|TRBJ2-1|TRBD2|-
CASSSGLAGGHDEQFF
TGTGCCAGCAGCTCGGGACTAGCGGGGGGGCACGATGAGCAGTTCTTC
>TRBV4-1|TRBJ1-1|-|-
CASSQGILARGRNTEAFF
TGCGCCAGCAGCCAAGGAATACTTGCCAGGGGACGGAACACTGAAGCTTTCTTT
>TRBV28|TRBJ1-5|-|-
CASRTQGQPQHF
TGTGCCAGCAGAACACAGGGTCAGCCCCAGCATTTT
>TRBV7-3|TRBJ2-1|-|-
CASSPGVNSYNEQFF
TGTGCCAGCAGCCCCGGGGTCAACTCCTACAATGAGCAGTTCTTC
>TRBV5-4|TRBJ2-5|TRBD2|-
CASSLAGAGGQETQYF
TGTGCCAGCAGCTTGGCTGGAGCGGGGGGCCAAGAGACCCAGTACTTC
>TRBV6-5|TRBJ2-7|-|-
CASSYGRGYEQYF
TGTGCCAGCAGTTACGGCAGGGGCTACGAGCAGTACTTC
>TRBV4-1|TRBJ2-7|-|-
CASSGSEAGAYEQYF
TGCGCCAGCAGCGGCAGTGAAGCGGGTGCCTACGAGCAGTACTTC
>TRBV11-3|TRBJ1-2|-|-
CASSGREGGYTF
TGTGCCAGCAGCGGGAGGGAAGGCGGCTACACCTTC
>TRBV7-6|TRBJ2-7|-|-
CASSWSGGEQYF
TGTGCCAGCAGCTGGTCCGGGGGCGAGCAGTACTTC
>TRBV19|TRBJ1-2|-|-
CASMPDAGYGYTF
TGTGCCAGTATGCCCGACGCAGGGTATGGCTACACCTTC
>TRBV28|TRBJ2-2|TRBD2|few
CASSPAGLAVTGELFF
TGTGCCAGCAGTCCAGCCGGACTAGCGGTCACCGGGGAGCTGTTTTTT
>TRBV5-5|TRBJ2-7|-|few
CASSLALMSSYEQYF
TGTGCCAGCAGCTTGGCCTTAATGAGCTCCTACGAGCAGTACTTC
>TRBV2|TRBJ1-1|-|few
CASSVTSNTEAFF
TGTGCCAGCAGTGTAACTTCCAACACTGAAGCTTTCTTT
>TRBV7-3|TRBJ2-1|TRBD2|few
CASSQTSLNYNEQFF
TGTGCCAGCAGCCAGACTAGCCTGAACTACAATGAGCAGTTCTTC
>TRBV9|TRBJ2-2|TRBD1|-
CASSQGQDTGELFF
TGTGCCAGCAGCCAAGGACAGGACACCGGGGAGCTGTTTTTT
>TRBV4-2|TRBJ1-1|TRBD1|-
CASSQGDRGLNTEAFF
TGTGCCAGCAGCCAAGGGGACAGGGGTTTGAACACTGAAGCTTTCTTT
>TRBV6-5|TRBJ1-2|TRBD1|-
CASSLRQGPPNYGYTF
TGTGCCAGCAGTTTGCGACAGGGCCCACCTAACTATGGCTACACCTTC
>TRBV18|TRBJ1-6|TRBD1|-
CASSPNFGQGNSPLHF
TGTGCCAGCTCACCGAATTTTGGACAGGGAAATTCACCCCTCCACTTT
>TRBV5-1|TRBJ2-7|-|-
CASSSTALEQYF
TGCGCCAGCAGCTCTACAGCCCTCGAGCAGTACTTC
>TRBV10-3|TRBJ1-2|-|once
CAIRAGRSSLLTF
TGTGCCATCAGGGCGGGACGGTCCTCGCTTTTGACCTTC
>TRBV23-1|TRBJ1-3|-|-
CASSHPPGSSGNTIYF
TGCGCCAGCAGTCACCCTCCGGGTTCCTCTGGAAACACCATATATTTT
>TRBV27|TRBJ1-5|TRBD1|-
CASKPDRVSNQPQHF
TGTGCCAGCAAACCCGACAGGGTTAGCAATCAGCCCCAGCATTTT
>TRBV2|TRBJ1-1|TRBD1|-
CAITNRGGTEAFF
TGTGCCATCACGAACAGGGGCGGCACTGAAGCTTTCTTT
>TRBV5-4|TRBJ2-3|TRBD2|-
CASSSRLAGSTDTQYF
TGTGCCAGCAGCTCCCGACTAGCGGGAAGCACTGATACGCAGTATTTT